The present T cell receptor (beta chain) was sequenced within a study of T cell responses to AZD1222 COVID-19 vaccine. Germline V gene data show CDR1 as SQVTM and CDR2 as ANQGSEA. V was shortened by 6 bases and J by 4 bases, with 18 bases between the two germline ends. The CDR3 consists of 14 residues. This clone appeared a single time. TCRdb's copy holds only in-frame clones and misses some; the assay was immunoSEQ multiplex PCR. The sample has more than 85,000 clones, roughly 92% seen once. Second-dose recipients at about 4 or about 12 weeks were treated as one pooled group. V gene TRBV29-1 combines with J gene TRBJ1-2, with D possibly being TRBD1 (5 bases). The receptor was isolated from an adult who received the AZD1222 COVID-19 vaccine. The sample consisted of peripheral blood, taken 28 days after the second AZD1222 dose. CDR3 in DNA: TGCAGCGTCCCCGGCCCAGGGCTAGGCTATGGCTACACCTTC. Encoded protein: CSVPGPGLGYGYTF.